Below, one TCR beta chain is given with its context. The record originates from a study of blood T cell repertoires in COVID-19. On the study more broadly: COVID-19 samples from acute and convalescent phases originated in the United States, Italy and Spain. T cells, B-cell-depleted T cells, or PBMCs supplied cDNA or gDNA.

Original processing notes: How many nucleated cells were present was estimated from reference gene primer amplification. The data were produced by immunoSEQ multiplex PCR, yet TCRdb's version contains in-frame clones alone and is incomplete. Clonal size and the V and J genes are those of that table, whereas D and trimming came from the DNA. Here the sample spans hundreds of thousands of clones, approximately 88% being singletons. Seattle researchers signed up patients amid active infection and tracked them longitudinally. There are 15 residues in the CDR3. The V gene lost 4 bases and the J gene lost 1 base, with 11 bases spanning the gap. CDR1 and CDR2 (germline): LGHDT, YNNKEL (reference sequence).

Sequencing was performed on peripheral blood. This chain connects TRBV3-1 (or the pseudogene TRBV3-2) to TRBJ2-1; weak D call: TRBD1 (5 bases). This receptor was identified in a woman between 45 and 60 years old with COVID-19, enrolled during active disease. DNA of the CDR3: TGTGCCAGCAGCCCGCGAGGACATTCCTACAATGAGCAGTTCTTC. Translating it yields CASSPRGHSYNEQFF.